These 31 T cell receptor beta chains were sequenced from one sample in a study of cytomegalovirus exposure and HLA in healthy donors. Assay used: immunoSEQ multiplex PCR; TCRdb lists only in-frame clones, some missing. The sample has 150,000 to 200,000 clones, approximately 86% seen once; the top ten hold 7.2%. Sequencing input: PBMCs. The receptors derive from a man aged 25-45 years in good health and CMV-seropositive.

V and J are TRBV6-5 and TRBJ2-3, with 7 nucleotides matching TRBD1. Germline V lookup: CDR1 MNHEY, CDR2 SVGAGI. The V gene end was trimmed by 7 bases and the J gene end by 3 bases; junction bases not matched to a gene: 7. The CDR3 covers 14 residues. In nucleotides, the CDR3 is TGTGCCAGCACGTTCAGCAGGGGGACAGATACGCAGTATTTT. As protein: CASTFSRGTDTQYF.

This sequence joins TRBV7-9 and TRBJ1-5; no firm D call. The CDR3 is 17 amino acids. Trimming stripped 5 bases from V and 0 bases from J, with 17 bases between. The germline gives CDR1 SEHNR, CDR2 FQNEAQ (reference sequence). The CDR3: CASSPAAGWDSNQPQHF. Written as DNA, the CDR3 is TGTGCCAGCAGCCCGGCCGCCGGTTGGGATAGCAATCAGCCCCAGCATTTT.

The chain recombines TRBV5-4 with TRBJ1-1, with D perhaps TRBD1 (5 bases). The V end was cut by 4 bases, the J end by 6 bases, with 13 bases between. CDR3 size: 13 residues. Germline values: CDR1 SGHNT, CDR2 YYREEE (reference sequence). CDR3 coding DNA: TGTGCCAGCAGCCACATCCACAGGTCTGAAGCTTTCTTT. Its protein is CASSHIHRSEAFF.

V gene TRBV27 combines with J gene TRBJ2-1; no definite D call. From germline, CDR1 is MNHEY and CDR2 SMNVEV (reference sequence). Trimming stripped 4 bases from V and 6 bases from J, with 7 bases between. This CDR3 is built from 12 residues. The CDR3 loop is CASSSRANEQFF. CDR3 DNA: TGTGCCAGCAGTTCAAGGGCCAATGAGCAGTTCTTC.

The V call is TRBV18, the J call TRBJ2-7; the match to TRBD2 covers 10 bases. This CDR3 spans 16 amino acids. Per germline, CDR1 KGHSH and CDR2 LQKENI. V lost 3 bases to trimming and J lost 0 bases; unmatched junction nucleotides: 5. CDR3 loop: CASSPGLARDSYEQYF. The CDR3 nucleotides read TGTGCCAGCTCACCGGGACTAGCGAGAGACTCCTACGAGCAGTACTTC.

The J gene is TRBJ2-7, the V gene TRBV18; D is ambiguous. The germline gives CDR1 KGHSH, CDR2 LQKENI. There are 14 residues in the CDR3. Trimming left V 3 bases short and J 5 bases short, with 14 bases between. The CDR3 is CASSPPATGDEQYF. In DNA, the CDR3 is TGTGCCAGCTCACCCCCGGCTACCGGTGACGAGCAGTACTTC.

The gene calls are TRBV6-5 and TRBJ2-7; D perhaps matches TRBD1 (5 bases). Germline values: CDR1 MNHEY, CDR2 SVGAGI. The CDR3 runs 12 residues. Trimming shortened V by 0 bases and J by 5 bases, and 5 bases separated the two germline ends. In DNA, the CDR3 is TGTGCCAGCAGTTACTCGGGGCACGAGCAGTACTTC. Amino acid sequence: CASSYSGHEQYF.

This sequence joins TRBV6-5 and TRBJ1-5, with D possibly being TRBD1 (5 bases). CDR3 length: 15 residues. Trimming took off 8 bases at V and 1 base at J, with 15 bases between the two ends. Germline CDR1 reads MNHEY; CDR2 reads SVGAGI. The CDR3: CASRLRGASNQPQHF. In nucleotides, the CDR3 is TGTGCCAGCCGCCTACGCGGGGCCAGCAATCAGCCCCAGCATTTT.

The rearrangement joins TRBV2 to TRBJ2-7, with 9 bases that match TRBD1. Looked up from germline, CDR1 is SNHLY and CDR2 is FYNNEI. The CDR3 runs 15 residues. The V gene end was trimmed by 5 bases and the J gene end by 4 bases; junction bases not matched to a gene: 9. CDR3 DNA sequence: TGTGCCAGCAGTCTAAGACAGGGGGTTGTATACGAGCAGTACTTC. Residues: CASSLRQGVVYEQYF. Full variable domain (outside the CDR3, taken from reference TRBV2 and TRBJ2-7): EPEVTQTPSHQVTQMGQEVILRCVPISNHLYFYWYRQILGQKVEFLVSFYNNEISEKSEIFDDQFSVERPDGSNFTLKIRSTKLEDSAMYFCASSLRQGVVYEQYFGPGTRLTVT.

Note on this clone: Different DNA sequences within this sample yield the same CDR3. The rearrangement joins TRBV27 to TRBJ1-2; D not resolved. Per germline, CDR1 MNHEY and CDR2 SMNVEV (reference sequence). The length of the CDR3 is 12 residues. V dropped 0 bases and J dropped 7 bases, with 6 bases sitting between them. The CDR3 DNA follows: TGTGCCAGCAGTTTATCAGGAGGTGGCTACACCTTC. Encoded protein: CASSLSGGGYTF.

V usage is TRBV6-5 and J usage is TRBJ2-1; 7 positions match TRBD2. After removal of 1 base from V and 2 bases from J, the junction contained 5 bases not matched to a gene. CDR3 length equals 16 residues. Germline loops: CDR1 MNHEY, CDR2 SVGAGI. Written as DNA, the CDR3 is TGTGCCAGCAGTTACTTTGTAGCGGGTACCTACAATGAGCAGTTCTTC. Translating it yields CASSYFVAGTYNEQFF.

This chain uses TRBV28 with TRBJ2-1; D unresolved. The CDR3 extends over 14 amino acids. Trimming removed 8 bases at V and 0 bases at J, with 11 bases between. Germline lookup yields CDR1 MDHEN and CDR2 SYDVKM. CDR3 sequence reads: CASQSADSYNEQFF. The DNA for the CDR3 is TGTGCCAGCCAGAGCGCAGACTCCTACAATGAGCAGTTCTTC.

This chain connects TRBV11-2 to TRBJ1-3, with unresolved D. The CDR3 runs 15 residues. With 3 bases removed from V and 0 bases from J, the gap between germline ends came to 9 bases. Germline loops: CDR1 SGHAT, CDR2 FQNNGV. This CDR3 reads CASSLGAISGNTIYF. The CDR3 DNA follows: TGTGCCAGCAGCTTGGGTGCCATCTCTGGAAACACCATATATTTT.

This clone was seen a few times. The chain links TRBV27 to TRBJ2-7; the match to TRBD1 covers 8 bases. This CDR3 is 14 amino acids long. Trimming removed 5 bases from V and 8 bases from J; junction bases left unmatched: 11. Per germline, CDR1 MNHEY and CDR2 SMNVEV (reference sequence). The CDR3 is CASSTPGQDLKQYF. The CDR3 DNA is TGTGCCAGCAGTACTCCGGGACAGGATCTGAAGCAGTACTTC.

This clone was seen a handful of times. The chain recombines TRBV28 with TRBJ2-7, with D perhaps matching TRBD1 or TRBD2 (5 bases each). The germline CDR1 and CDR2 sequences are MDHEN and SYDVKM. V was shortened by 4 bases and J by 4 bases, with 14 bases between the two germline ends. CDR3 size: 14 residues. The CDR3 DNA is TGTGCCAGCAGTTCCCGGGACGGGGCTTACGAGCAGTACTTC. It specifies CASSSRDGAYEQYF.

The chain joins TRBV28 to TRBJ2-5; D is possibly TRBD2 (6 bases). Germline V gene lookup returns CDR1 MDHEN and CDR2 SYDVKM. Between the trimmed V and J ends, which lost 2 bases and 1 base, there was a span of 11 bases. CDR3 length: 15 residues. The CDR3 sequence is CASSLGGVLQETQYF. The CDR3 nucleotides read TGTGCCAGCAGTTTAGGAGGGGTTCTCCAAGAGACCCAGTACTTC.

The chain couples TRBV10-3 to TRBJ1-6; D gene unclear. V shed 6 bases and J shed 11 bases, with 14 bases lying between them. The germline CDR1 and CDR2 sequences are ENHRY and SYGVKD. There are 13 residues in the CDR3. The CDR3 region has the DNA TGTGCCATCAGGGAGGAGTTGCCGGCACCCCTCCACTTT. Protein sequence: CAIREELPAPLHF.

The chain couples TRBV4-1 to TRBJ2-3, with D tentatively TRBD1 or TRBD2 (5 bases each). The CDR3 has 19 residues. CDR1 MGHRA and CDR2 YSYEKL come from the germline V gene. The V end lost 4 bases, the J end lost 0 bases, and 23 bases lay between the germline ends. CDR3 amino acids: CASSLPGRKRGSSTDTQYF. The DNA of the CDR3 is TGCGCCAGCAGCCTACCGGGACGTAAAAGAGGATCTAGCACAGATACGCAGTATTTT.

The chain has TRBV2 and TRBJ2-3, with D hard to call. This CDR3 contains 15 residues. V lost 8 bases and J 0 bases, leaving 15 bases between the germline ends. In germline, CDR1 is SNHLY, CDR2 FYNNEI. CDR3 DNA sequence: TGTGCCAGCGCATCGGCTGGAGCTAGCACAGATACGCAGTATTTT. This translates into CASASAGASTDTQYF. Using reference TRBV2 and TRBJ2-3 for the parts outside the CDR3, the full variable domain is EPEVTQTPSHQVTQMGQEVILRCVPISNHLYFYWYRQILGQKVEFLVSFYNNEISEKSEIFDDQFSVERPDGSNFTLKIRSTKLEDSAMYFCASASAGASTDTQYFGPGTRLTVL.

The chain has TRBV6-1 and TRBJ1-1, with D tentatively TRBD1 (6 bases). The CDR3 length is 15 residues. The V and J ends lost 5 bases and 7 bases respectively, with 20 bases between them. The germline V gene encodes CDR1 MNHNS and CDR2 SASEGT. Here the CDR3 reads CASSPSRGGLLEAFF. DNA of the CDR3: TGTGCCAGCAGTCCCTCGAGGGGGGGGCTACTTGAAGCTTTCTTT.

The chain employs TRBV5-1 and TRBJ1-4; the D gene is possibly TRBD1 (5 bases). Germline V gene lookup returns CDR1 SGHRS and CDR2 YFSETQ. The CDR3 covers 15 residues. The V end was cut by 3 bases, the J end by 8 bases, with 17 bases between. CDR3 in amino acids: CASSYGRDATEKLFF. CDR3 bases: TGCGCCAGCAGCTACGGCAGGGATGCTACAGAAAAACTGTTTTTT.

The chain recombines TRBV30 with TRBJ2-3; 11 bases align to TRBD2. The CDR3 covers 15 residues. J was trimmed by 4 bases and V by 2 bases; bases with no gene match: 5. Germline loops: CDR1 GTSNPN, CDR2 SVGIG (reference sequence). The CDR3 region is CAWSKIAGGADTQYF. Here the CDR3 DNA reads TGTGCCTGGAGTAAAATAGCGGGGGGGGCAGATACGCAGTATTTT.

This chain connects TRBV5-4 to TRBJ2-3, with 8 positions matching TRBD2. The germline V gene encodes CDR1 SGHNT and CDR2 YYREEE (reference sequence). This CDR3 has 13 amino acids. V was pared by 4 bases and J by 3 bases, with 1 base of the junction left unmatched. This chain's CDR3 is CASSLAGTDTQYF. Here the CDR3 DNA reads TGTGCCAGCAGCCTAGCGGGTACAGATACGCAGTATTTT.

As DNA, the CDR3 is TGTGCCAGCAGCGGAGCAGGTTATTCTGGAAACACCATATATTTT. Amino acids: CASSGAGYSGNTIYF. The J gene is TRBJ1-3, the V gene TRBV9; the D is unclear. V lost 3 bases and J lost 1, with 11 bases in between. The germline V gene encodes CDR1 SGDLS and CDR2 YYNGEE. CDR3 length: 15 amino acids. Using reference TRBV9 and TRBJ1-3 for the parts outside the CDR3, the full variable domain is DSGVTQTPKHLITATGQRVTLRCSPRSGDLSVYWYQQSLDQGLQFLIQYYNGEERAKGNILERFSAQQFPDLHSELNLSSLELGDSALYFCASSGAGYSGNTIYFGEGSWLTVV.

V and J are TRBV6-5 and TRBJ2-5, with TRBD2 matching 9 bases. The CDR3 runs 15 residues. With V trimmed by 7 bases and J by 4 bases, 10 bases remained unmatched. CDR1 and CDR2 from the germline V gene are MNHEY and SVGAGI. As DNA, the CDR3 is TGTGCCAGCACGGCGGGAGGGCCCTATTTAGAGACCCAGTACTTC. This encodes CASTAGGPYLETQYF.

V and J are TRBV15 and TRBJ2-7, with unresolved D. V lost 0 bases, J lost 5 bases, and 5 bases lay in between. The CDR3 contains 12 residues. Germline V gene sequence: CDR1 LNHNV, CDR2 YYDKDF (reference sequence). DNA of the CDR3: TGTGCCACCAGCAGAGATGCGGACGAGCAGTACTTC. Its protein product is CATSRDADEQYF.

The gene calls are TRBV5-1 and TRBJ2-7; no clear D. CDR3 length equals 14 residues. Germline CDR1 and CDR2: SGHRS and YFSETQ. V dropped 4 bases and J dropped 0 bases, with 11 bases sitting between them. CDR3 bases: TGCGCCAGCAGCAACCCGTGGGGCTCCTACGAGCAGTACTTC. The encoded protein is CASSNPWGSYEQYF.

This rearrangement joins TRBV18 to TRBJ2-7, with 8 bases fitting TRBD1. Trimming cost V 5 bases and J 2 bases; bases outside gene matches: 11. The CDR3 has 16 residues. The germline V gene has CDR1 KGHSH and CDR2 LQKENI. CDR3 in DNA: TGTGCCAGCTCATCCACCGGGACAGGATTAACCTACGAGCAGTACTTC. Translation gives CASSSTGTGLTYEQYF.

This clone was seen just once. CDR3 loop: CASSLWSGDTDTQYF. The CDR3 nucleotides read TGCGCCAGCAGCTTGTGGTCGGGTGACACAGATACGCAGTATTTT. The chain employs TRBV5-1 and TRBJ2-3; the D is unclear. In germline, CDR1 is SGHRS, CDR2 YFSETQ. The germline V and J ends were trimmed by 1 base and 2 bases, with 11 bases remaining between them. This CDR3 is 15 amino acids long.

This clone has just one count. The V and J genes are TRBV7-6 and TRBJ1-3; no reliable D call. Trimming shortened V by 0 bases and J by 3 bases, and 0 bases separated the two germline ends. Per the germline V gene, CDR1 is SGHVS and CDR2 is FNYEAQ. This CDR3 is 12 amino acids long. The CDR3 loop reads CASSLAGNTIYF. CDR3 coding DNA: TGTGCCAGCAGCTTAGCTGGAAACACCATATATTTT.

This clone was recorded once. The V gene is TRBV6-5, the J gene TRBJ1-1, with 7 positions matching TRBD1. The V segment lost 6 bases and the J segment 3 bases; nucleotides outside the gene matches: 4. The CDR3 loop spans 13 amino acids. Looked up from germline, CDR1 is MNHEY and CDR2 is SVGAGI. CDR3 DNA sequence: TGTGCCAGCAGCATCGACAGGGACACTGAAGCTTTCTTT. Its protein is CASSIDRDTEAFF.